This T cell receptor (beta chain) was observed in a study of identical twins. TCRdb re-analysed the 5' RACE reads in MiXCR, keeping a single row per CDR3 protein. The sample carries fewer than 800,000 distinct CDR3 sequences, about 7.6% recorded once. Study-wide findings and caveats: The study found that models underestimated out-of-frame TCR alpha sharing in monozygotic twins.

The V end lost 4 bases, the J end lost 0 bases, and 16 bases lay between the germline ends. There are 16 residues in the CDR3. Per the germline V gene, CDR1 is DFQATT and CDR2 is SNEGSKA (reference sequence). For this clonotype: Its target is unknown.

The same sample was also studied in work on yellow fever vaccine responses in identical twins.

The source material was PBMCs. This TCR came from a woman between 18 and 29 years old in good health. The genes are TRBV20-1 and TRBJ1-5; D is unresolved. This CDR3 is CSATRSGINSNQPQHF. In DNA form, the CDR3 reads TGCAGTGCTACCAGATCTGGTATCAATAGCAATCAGCCCCAGCATTTT.